Listed below are T cell receptor beta chains from one sample, sequenced in a study of blood T cell repertoires in COVID-19. Only in-frame clones appear in the TCRdb table, and some are missing; sequencing was by immunoSEQ multiplex PCR. The sample has about 190,000 clones; more than 70% are singletons. Sequenced material: PBMCs or T cells enriched from blood (not recorded which). Receptor source: a man aged 35-49 years with acute COVID-19. Each CDR3 is given with its conserved first and last residue. D genes are given only for firm matches. Some rows have no size entry. The others give once, few or many, or a class for an expanded clone.

. TRBJ1-5 TRBV12-3/TRBV12-4 . TGTGCCAGCACCCCTGGGCTCAATCAGCCCCAGCATTTT CASTPGLNQPQHF
once TRBJ2-7 TRBV19 . TGTGCCAGTAGTATCGGACAATTTAGCGAGCAGTACTTC CASSIGQFSEQYF
. TRBJ1-5 TRBV6-1 TRBD1 TGTGCCATATGGGACAGGGGTGATCAGCCCCAGCATTTT CAIWDRGDQPQHF
. TRBJ2-1 TRBV19 TRBD2 TGTGCCAGTAGTATAGGGGCTAGCGGGAGGGCCATCTACAATGAGCAGTTCTTC CASSIGASGRAIYNEQFF
. TRBJ2-7 TRBV7-9 . TGTGCCAGCAGCGCGGGACGGACCTACGAGCAGTACTTC CASSAGRTYEQYF
. TRBJ2-1 TRBV11-2 . TGTGCCAGCAGCCCGACAGATGGGCTGGCGTACAATGAGCAGTTCTTC CASSPTDGLAYNEQFF
. TRBJ2-7 TRBV5-1 . TGCGCCAGCAGCTTGGCCTTTTCCAAACGGGACACCTACTACGAGCAGTACTTC CASSLAFSKRDTYYEQYF
. TRBJ1-3 TRBV5-1 . TGCGCCAGCAGCTTGGGGTCCGGGACAAACTCTGGAAACACCATATATTTT CASSLGSGTNSGNTIYF
. TRBJ2-7 TRBV7-2 . TGTGCCAGCAGCACCACCCCAGGTTTTACCTACGAGCAGTACTTC CASSTTPGFTYEQYF
. TRBJ1-5 TRBV5-6 TRBD1 TGTGCCAGCAGCTTTGGGGACAGGGGTGCTTATCAGCCCCAGCATTTT CASSFGDRGAYQPQHF
. TRBJ2-3 TRBV30 . TGTGCCTGGAGTCTCGGCGGAGACACAGATACGCAGTATTTT CAWSLGGDTDTQYF
. TRBJ1-6 TRBV15 . TGTGCCACCAGCAGAGCAGGGCTTGATTCACCCCTCCACTTT CATSRAGLDSPLHF
. TRBJ2-2 TRBV7-2 . TGTGCCAGCAGCTTAGAGTCTATCACCGGGGAGCTGTTTTTT CASSLESITGELFF
. TRBJ1-3 TRBV10-3 . TGTGCCATCAGGGCCTGGGGAGCTGGAAACACCATATATTTT CAIRAWGAGNTIYF
. TRBJ2-7 TRBV11-2 TRBD1 TGTGCCAGCAGCCCACGCGGAGCGACAGGGGATATCCACGAGCAGTACTTC CASSPRGATGDIHEQYF
. TRBJ2-1 TRBV5-1 . TGCGCCAGCAGCTTAGGAGACCTCAATGAGCAGTTCTTC CASSLGDLNEQFF
. TRBJ1-6 TRBV5-4 TRBD1 TGTGCCAGCAGCCAGTCCGGGACAGGGGACTCACCCCTCCACTTT CASSQSGTGDSPLHF
. TRBJ2-1 TRBV30 . TGTGCCTGGAGTTTTACCTACAATGAGCAGTTCTTC CAWSFTYNEQFF
. TRBJ2-1 TRBV5-6 . TGTGCCAGCAGCCGATGGGGCGGAAGCTCCTACAATGAGCAGTTCTTC CASSRWGGSSYNEQFF
. TRBJ2-5 TRBV4-1 TRBD2 TGCGCCAGCAGCCAGATTCCTAGCGGAGTAAGCCAAGAGACCCAGTACTTC CASSQIPSGVSQETQYF
once TRBJ1-4 TRBV12-1 . TGTGCCAGCAGTCAAATCATATCCCGGGACAGGGGCGTTTGGAATGAAAAACTGTTTTTT CASSQIISRDRGVWNEKLFF
. TRBJ2-1 TRBV14 TRBD1 TGTGCCAGTCATCCGGGACAGGGTATGTTGGCAAGCTACAATGAGCAGTTCTTC CASHPGQGMLASYNEQFF
. TRBJ2-2 TRBV5-1 TRBD1 TGCGCCAGCAGCGCCATCCGGACAGGGGCGGCCGGGGAGCTGTTTTTT CASSAIRTGAAGELFF
. TRBJ2-3 TRBV5-1 TRBD2 TGCGCCAGCAGCGCCGGACTAGCGGGAGCAGATACGCAGTATTTT CASSAGLAGADTQYF
few TRBJ1-1 TRBV4-2 TRBD1 TGTGCCAGCAGCCCGGCAGGGGGGACGAACACTGAAGCTTTCTTT CASSPAGGTNTEAFF
once TRBJ1-5 TRBV5-4 . TGTGCCAGCAGCCCTGCGGGCGGGCAGCCCCAGCATTTT CASSPAGGQPQHF
. TRBJ1-6 TRBV6-5 . TGTGCCAGCAGTTACTCCTGGGGGCAGAATTCACCCCTCCACTTT CASSYSWGQNSPLHF
once TRBJ2-2 TRBV27 TRBD2 TGTGCCAGCAGTCTAACCGGGACTAGCGGGAACACCGGGGAGCTGTTTTTT CASSLTGTSGNTGELFF
. TRBJ1-5 TRBV2 TRBD1 TGTGCCAGCAGTCCACTGGACAGGGGTAATCAGCCCCAGCATTTT CASSPLDRGNQPQHF
few TRBJ1-5 TRBV2 . TGTGCCAGCAGTGGGGGGGAGCAGCCCCAGCATTTT CASSGGEQPQHF
. TRBJ2-7 TRBV7-9 . TGTGCCAGCACCATAGAAGGGGAATTCTCCGAGCAGTACTTC CASTIEGEFSEQYF